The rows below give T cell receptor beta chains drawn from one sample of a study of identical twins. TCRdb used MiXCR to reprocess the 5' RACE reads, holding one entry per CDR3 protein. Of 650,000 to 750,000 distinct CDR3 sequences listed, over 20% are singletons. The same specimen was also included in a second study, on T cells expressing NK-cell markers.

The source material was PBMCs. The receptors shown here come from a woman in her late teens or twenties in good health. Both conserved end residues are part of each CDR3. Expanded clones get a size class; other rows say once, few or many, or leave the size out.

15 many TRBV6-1 CASRARDRGFYEQYF
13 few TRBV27 CASRYQLQETQYF
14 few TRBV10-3 CAIKPGFALDTQYF
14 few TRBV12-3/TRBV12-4 CASSSGLPYNEQFF
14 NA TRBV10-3 CAISEAGVVTEAFF
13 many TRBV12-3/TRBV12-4 CASRFDRNYGYTF
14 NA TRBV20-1 CSAQEGSFTDTQYF
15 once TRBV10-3 CAISMGSRSGYGYTF
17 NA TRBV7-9 CASSLALTSGVSNEQFF
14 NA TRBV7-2 CASSSLWEGPEQYF
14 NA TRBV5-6 CASSLPHRTDTQYF
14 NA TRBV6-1 CASSEADRGRSQHF
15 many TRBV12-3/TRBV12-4 CASSPGLANYNEQFF
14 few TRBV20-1 CSAGSGTVNYGYTF
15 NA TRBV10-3 CAISATDRGQETQYF
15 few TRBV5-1 CASSLAAGPNQPQHF
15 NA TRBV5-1 CASSRGASSHNEQFF
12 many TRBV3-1 CASSQQDREAFF
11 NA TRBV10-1 CASAPKNIQYF
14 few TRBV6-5 CASSWRDSQNEQFF
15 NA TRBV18 CASSPPGTGAGGYTF
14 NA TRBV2 CASSDQGTSYEQYF
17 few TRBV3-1 CASSHPGLAGAQETQYF
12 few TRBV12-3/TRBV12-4 CASSPVFDTQYF
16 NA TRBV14 CASSRSTGRSTDTQYF
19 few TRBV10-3 CAISESLGVAGVVTDTQYF